Shown below are 24 T cell receptor beta chains from a single sample sequenced in a study of regulatory T cells in long-lasting Graves disease. CDR3-region Arm-PCR and iRepertoire HTBI primers produced the TCR beta libraries. TCRdb reprocessed the multiplex PCR reads with MiXCR, giving one entry per CDR3 protein. This table holds about 530,000 distinct CDR3 sequences, 15% to 20% found once. Described time point: newly diagnosed GD, antithyroid drugs for less than 3 months. The TCR library used RNA extracted from PBMCs. The data were also submitted as part of a second study, on T cells in Graves' hyperthyroidism and ophthalmopathy.

The material sequenced was peripheral blood mononuclear cells (PBMCs), taken at new diagnosis, from a patient treated with antithyroid drugs. Source of these receptors: a woman aged 35-65 years with Graves disease.

This chain uses TRBV6-1 with TRBJ2-7; 11 bases map to TRBD1. Trimming at V came to 7 bases and at J to 3 bases, leaving 2 bases not matched to a gene. Germline V gene data show CDR1 as MNHNS and CDR2 as SASEGT. The CDR3 length is 13 residues. CDR3 bases: TGTGCCAGCACGGGACAGGGGGTCTACGAGCAGTACTTC. Residues: CASTGQGVYEQYF.

This clonotype was observed at least ten times. Mismatch with germline at one junction end may stem from a read error. The chain employs TRBV5-1 and TRBJ1-1, with D maybe TRBD1 (5 bases). Per germline, CDR1 SGHRS and CDR2 YFSETQ. CDR3 length equals 14 residues. The CDR3, as DNA: TGTGCCAGCAGCTTGGGCAGGGCGGACACTGAAGCTTTCTTT. It translates to CASSLGRADTEAFF.

The gene calls are TRBV10-3 and TRBJ1-5; D is unresolved. The CDR3 is 13 residues long. Trimming took off 3 bases at V and 5 bases at J, with 8 bases between the two ends. The germline V gene encodes CDR1 ENHRY and CDR2 SYGVKD. CDR3 coding DNA: TGTGCCATCAGTGAATTCGCCGATCAGCCCCAGCATTTT. Encoded protein: CAISEFADQPQHF.

This clonotype has a handful of counts. This chain joins TRBV6-1 and TRBJ2-5; 12 bases map to TRBD2. Per germline, CDR1 MNHNS and CDR2 SASEGT. The CDR3 covers 14 residues. V was pared by 7 bases and J by 5 bases, with 5 bases of the junction left unmatched. The CDR3 sequence: CASNLAGGLETQYF. The CDR3, as DNA: TGTGCCAGCAATCTAGCGGGGGGGCTGGAGACCCAGTACTTC.

This clonotype was seen many times. The chain couples TRBV20-1 to TRBJ2-3; TRBD1 agrees at 9 bases. V gave up 5 bases and J gave up 5 bases; unmatched junction bases: 11. CDR3 length: 15 residues. Germline values: CDR1 DFQATT, CDR2 SNEGSKA (reference sequence). The CDR3 region is CSAPRDRVGRDTQYF. The CDR3 DNA is TGCAGTGCTCCCCGGGACAGGGTTGGCAGAGATACGCAGTATTTT.

The chain links TRBV20-1 to TRBJ2-7; 10 bases fit TRBD1. This CDR3 is 15 amino acids long. Germline trimming cut 0 bases from V and 3 bases from J; bases unmatched to any gene: 5. CDR1 DFQATT and CDR2 SNEGSKA come from the germline V gene (reference sequence). CDR3 sequence (DNA): TGCAGTGCTAGAGATTTGACAGGGGGCGTCTACGAGCAGTACTTC. It translates to CSARDLTGGVYEQYF.

This clonotype was found a few times. The gene calls are TRBV2 and TRBJ2-3; 7 nucleotides agree with TRBD2. CDR1 SNHLY and CDR2 FYNNEI come from the germline V gene. The CDR3 is 15 residues long. The J segment lost 2 bases and the V segment lost 6 bases, leaving 8 bases of the junction unmatched. CDR3 coding DNA: TGTGCCAGCAGGAGGGAGGGGACCGACACAGATACGCAGTATTTT. Its translation is CASRREGTDTDTQYF.

This clonotype was picked up many times. One junction end disagrees with the germline gene, perhaps due to a read error. As DNA, the CDR3 is TGCGCCAGCAGCTTGGGGGACAGTTTCCACTTC. Protein product: CASSLGDSFHF. This chain joins TRBV5-1 and TRBJ2-7; 7 bases map to TRBD1. The germline V gene has CDR1 SGHRS and CDR2 YFSETQ. CDR3 length: 11 amino acids.

The genes are TRBV28 and TRBJ1-3; D may be TRBD1 (5 bases). CDR3 length: 13 residues. Germline values: CDR1 MDHEN, CDR2 SYDVKM. The V end was cut by 6 bases, the J end by 4 bases, with 10 bases between. In nucleotides, the CDR3 is TGTGCCAGCAGGACAGCACCAGGAAACACCATATATTTT. Its translation: CASRTAPGNTIYF.

This clonotype was found many times. A read error may account for a junction end that differs from germline. This sequence joins TRBV11-2 and TRBJ1-1, with D uncertain. This CDR3 is built from 14 residues. The V gene's germline CDR1 is SGHAT and CDR2 FQNNGV. CDR3 region: CASSQERVNTEAFF. The CDR3 DNA reads as TGCGCCAGCAGCCAAGAAAGGGTGAACACTGAAGCTTTCTTT.

In this sample, this clonotype turned up a few times. The chain links TRBV6-1 to TRBJ1-1; unclear D gene. The CDR3 is 15 residues long. Germline CDR1 is MNHNS and CDR2 is SASEGT. Trimming took 7 bases from V and 0 from J, leaving 15 bases between them. The DNA of the CDR3 is TGTGCCAGCAAACCCTTAGGAGAAATGAACACTGAAGCTTTCTTT. Its protein product is CASKPLGEMNTEAFF.

The chain carries TRBV6-1 and TRBJ2-7, with D maybe TRBD2 (5 bases). The CDR3 contains 13 residues. Germline CDR1 reads MNHNS; CDR2 reads SASEGT. The V gene lost 7 bases and the J gene lost 8 bases, with 18 bases spanning the gap. The CDR3: CASTQAVFSQQYF. DNA of the CDR3: TGTGCCAGCACTCAAGCGGTGTTTTCGCAGCAGTACTTC.

This clonotype was observed many times. CDR3 protein: CASSTGPPDNYGYTF. CDR3 sequence (DNA): TGTGCCAGCAGCACTGGACCCCCCGATAACTATGGCTACACCTTC. This chain links TRBV7-8 with TRBJ1-2; D not resolved. Germline V CDR1 and CDR2: SGHVS, FQNEAQ. With 5 bases removed from V and 1 base from J, the gap between germline ends came to 14 bases. The CDR3 runs 15 residues.

This clonotype has ten or more counts. The V and J genes are TRBV6-2 or TRBV6-3 and TRBJ1-2; 7 bases are a match to TRBD1. The CDR3 is 18 residues long. The V gene's germline CDR1 is MNHEY and CDR2 SVGEGT. Trimming removed 2 bases from V and 2 bases from J; junction bases left unmatched: 14. The CDR3 DNA sequence: TGTGCCAGCAGTTACCGCGACAGGGCAAACAGACAAAACTATGGCTACACCTTC. Residues: CASSYRDRANRQNYGYTF.

This clonotype turned up a few times. The rearrangement uses TRBV5-4 and TRBJ2-5; D is perhaps TRBD1 or TRBD2 (5 bases each). CDR3 length: 13 amino acids. The germline V and J ends were trimmed by 3 bases and 5 bases, with 11 bases remaining between them. Germline V lookup: CDR1 SGHNT, CDR2 YYREEE (reference sequence). CDR3 loop: CASSWYGAETQYF. In DNA form, the CDR3 reads TGTGCCAGCAGCTGGTACGGGGCGGAGACCCAGTACTTC.

This clonotype was observed many times. The V call is TRBV6-5, the J call TRBJ2-5, with TRBD2 as a possible D gene (5 bases). The germline CDR1 and CDR2 sequences are MNHEY and SVGAGI. This CDR3 comprises 16 residues. Trimming left V 1 base short and J 6 bases short, with 18 bases between. CDR3 nucleotides: TGTGCCAGCAGTTACTATAGACGGACTTCGGGGAAGACCCAGTACTTC. Translated, it gives CASSYYRRTSGKTQYF.

This clonotype was counted at least ten times. The chain is built from TRBV11-2 and TRBJ2-7; no clear D. V lost 4 bases and J lost 0, with 13 bases in between. This CDR3 spans 15 amino acids. The germline CDR1 and CDR2 sequences are SGHAT and FQNNGV. CDR3 region: CASSSLTDHSYEQYF. The CDR3 coding sequence is TGTGCCAGCAGCTCCCTGACTGATCACTCCTACGAGCAGTACTTC.

This clonotype was detected many times. The chain recombines TRBV2 with TRBJ1-5; D remains unclear. Trimming stripped 5 bases from V and 3 bases from J, with 11 bases between. CDR1 is SNHLY, CDR2 FYNNEI, per germline. This CDR3 has 14 residues. The CDR3 protein is CASSPMLDNQPQHF. The CDR3 DNA sequence: TGTGCCAGCAGTCCAATGCTGGACAATCAGCCCCAGCATTTT.

The sample holds many counts of this clonotype. CDR3 in amino acids: CAWSVLGSREETQYF. The CDR3, as DNA: TGTGCCTGGAGTGTATTGGGGTCGAGGGAAGAGACCCAGTACTTC. The genes are TRBV30 and TRBJ2-5; a weak D match, TRBD2 (5 bases). The ends were cut back, 0 bases at V and 3 bases at J, with 14 bases in the middle. CDR1 and CDR2 (germline): GTSNPN, SVGIG (reference sequence). This CDR3 has 15 residues.

The V call is TRBV6-2 or TRBV6-3, the J call TRBJ2-5, with 9 positions matching TRBD2. The germline CDR1 and CDR2 sequences are MNHEY and SVGEGT. The ends lost 0 bases at V and 0 bases at J; junction bases unmatched: 8. The CDR3 loop spans 18 amino acids. The CDR3 protein is CASSYSMTSGGYQETQYF. CDR3 nucleotides: TGTGCCAGCAGTTACTCGATGACTAGCGGAGGCTACCAAGAGACCCAGTACTTC.

V and J are TRBV6-1 and TRBJ1-1; possibly TRBD1 for D (5 bases). V was clipped by 1 base and J by 7 bases, with 10 bases between them. Looked up from germline, CDR1 is MNHNS and CDR2 is SASEGT. The CDR3 sequence is 13 residues long. Here the CDR3 reads CASSEVGRGEAFF. CDR3 nucleotides: TGTGCCAGCAGTGAAGTGGGAAGGGGTGAAGCTTTCTTT.

This sequence joins TRBV11-2 and TRBJ1-4; D not certain. This CDR3 has 13 amino acids. In germline, CDR1 is SGHAT, CDR2 FQNNGV. V dropped 2 bases and J dropped 8 bases, with 9 bases sitting between them. The CDR3 protein is CASSLSTWEKLFF. In DNA, the CDR3 is TGTGCCAGCAGCTTATCGACTTGGGAAAAACTGTTTTTT.

This clonotype was seen at least ten times. For the CDR3, the DNA is TGCAGTGCTAGACAGGGGCCGACAGATACGCAGTATTTT. Amino acids: CSARQGPTDTQYF. This chain joins TRBV20-1 and TRBJ2-3, with D possibly TRBD1 on 6 matching bases. Trimming took 2 bases from V and 3 from J, leaving 9 bases between them. Germline CDR1 DFQATT, CDR2 SNEGSKA (reference sequence). The CDR3 runs to 13 residues.

The sample holds a few counts of this clonotype. V gene TRBV5-4 combines with J gene TRBJ1-6, with 7 bases that match TRBD1. The germline CDR1 and CDR2 sequences are SGHNT and YYREEE (reference sequence). The CDR3 totals 16 residues. V trimming: 4 bases; J trimming: 2 bases; junction bases outside the gene matches: 6. CDR3 loop: CASSRGGKTYNSPLHF. The CDR3 DNA is TGTGCCAGCAGCCGAGGGGGCAAGACCTATAATTCACCCCTCCACTTT.